This T cell receptor beta chain derives from a study of blood T cell repertoires in COVID-19. Germline-derived CDR1 and CDR2 are SNHLY and FYNNEI. CDR3 size: 13 residues. Using immunoSEQ multiplex PCR, the repertoire was profiled, and TCRdb retains in-frame clones only, with some absent. Among roughly 330,000 clones listed, 86% were seen once. Sequenced material: peripheral blood. The chain joins TRBV2 to TRBJ2-3; perhaps TRBD1 as D (6 bases). This TCR came from a woman aged 45-65 years with acute or convalescent COVID-19. The CDR3 region is CAYRDTRTDTQYF. The CDR3 nucleotides are TGTGCTTACCGGGACACAAGGACAGATACGCAGTATTTT.